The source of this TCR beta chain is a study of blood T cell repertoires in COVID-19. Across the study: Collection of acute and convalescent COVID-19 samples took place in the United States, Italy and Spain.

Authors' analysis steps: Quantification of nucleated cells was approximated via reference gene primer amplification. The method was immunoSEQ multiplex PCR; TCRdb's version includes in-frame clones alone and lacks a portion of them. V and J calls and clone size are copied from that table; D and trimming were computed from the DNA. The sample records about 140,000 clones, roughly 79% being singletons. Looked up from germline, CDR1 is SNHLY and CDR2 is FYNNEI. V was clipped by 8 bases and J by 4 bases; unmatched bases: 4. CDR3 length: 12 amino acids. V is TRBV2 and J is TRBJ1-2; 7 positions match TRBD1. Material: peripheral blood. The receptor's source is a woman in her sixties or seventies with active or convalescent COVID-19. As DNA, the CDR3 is TGTGCCAGCCTAGGGGACAGCTATGGCTACACCTTC. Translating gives CASLGDSYGYTF.